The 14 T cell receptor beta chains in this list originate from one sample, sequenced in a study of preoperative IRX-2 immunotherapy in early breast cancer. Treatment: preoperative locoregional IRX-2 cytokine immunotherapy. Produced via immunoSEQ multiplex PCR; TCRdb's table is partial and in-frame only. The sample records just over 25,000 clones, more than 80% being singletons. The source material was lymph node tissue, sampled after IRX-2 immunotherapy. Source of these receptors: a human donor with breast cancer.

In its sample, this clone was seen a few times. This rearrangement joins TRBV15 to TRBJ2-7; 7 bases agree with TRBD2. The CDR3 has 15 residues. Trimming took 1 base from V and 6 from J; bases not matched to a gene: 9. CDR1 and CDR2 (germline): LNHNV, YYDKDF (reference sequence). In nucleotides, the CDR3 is TGTGCCACCAGCAGAGGGGCCAGCGGGGTAGCCGAGCAGTACGTC. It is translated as CATSRGASGVAEQYV.

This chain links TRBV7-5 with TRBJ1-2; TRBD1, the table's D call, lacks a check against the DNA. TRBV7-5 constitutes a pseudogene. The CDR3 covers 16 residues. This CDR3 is CASSLTGWAVDYGYTF. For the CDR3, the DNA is TGTGCCAGCAGCTTGACAGGGTGGGCAGTAGACTATGGCTACACCTTC.

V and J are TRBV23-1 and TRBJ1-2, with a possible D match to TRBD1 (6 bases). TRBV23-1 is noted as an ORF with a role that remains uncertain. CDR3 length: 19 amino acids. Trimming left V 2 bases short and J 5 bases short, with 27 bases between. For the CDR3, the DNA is TGCGCCAGCAGTCAAAGCCCCCTAGTTATACAGGGTTTTGTTTATGGCTACACCTTC. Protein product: CASSQSPLVIQGFVYGYTF.

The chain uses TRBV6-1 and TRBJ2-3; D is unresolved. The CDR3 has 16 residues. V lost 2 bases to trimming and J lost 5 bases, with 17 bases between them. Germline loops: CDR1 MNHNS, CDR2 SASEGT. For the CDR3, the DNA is TGTGCCAGCAGTGAAAGCCCCCCTCCTTGGGGAGATACGCAGTATTTT. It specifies CASSESPPPWGDTQYF.

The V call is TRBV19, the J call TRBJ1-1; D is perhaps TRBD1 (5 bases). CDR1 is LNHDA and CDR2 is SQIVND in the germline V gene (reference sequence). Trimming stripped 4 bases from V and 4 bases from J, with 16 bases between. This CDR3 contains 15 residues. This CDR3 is CASSKGTEPFTEAFF. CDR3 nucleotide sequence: TGTGCCAGTAGTAAGGGGACGGAGCCTTTCACTGAAGCTTTCTTT.

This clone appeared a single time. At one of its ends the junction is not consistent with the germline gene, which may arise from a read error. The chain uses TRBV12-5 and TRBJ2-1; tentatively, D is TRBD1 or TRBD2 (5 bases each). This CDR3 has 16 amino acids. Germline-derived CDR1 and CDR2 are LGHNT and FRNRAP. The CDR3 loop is CASGTRIPSSYNEQFF. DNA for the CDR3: TGTGCCAGTGGGACCCGCATACCCAGCTCCTACAATGAGCAGTTCTTC. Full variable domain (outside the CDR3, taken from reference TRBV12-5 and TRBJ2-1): DARVTQTPRHKVTEMGQEVTMRCQPILGHNTVFWYRQTMMQGLELLAYFRNRAPLDDSGMPKDRFSAEMPDATLATLKIQPSEPRDSAVYFCASGTRIPSSYNEQFFGPGTRLTVL.

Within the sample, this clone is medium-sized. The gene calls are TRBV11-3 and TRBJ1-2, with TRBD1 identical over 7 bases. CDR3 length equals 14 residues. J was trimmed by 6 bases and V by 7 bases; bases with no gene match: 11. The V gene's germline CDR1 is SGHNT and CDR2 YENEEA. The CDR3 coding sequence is TGTGCCAGCACCCCTGCAGGGGGGCGCGATGGCTACACCTTC. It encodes CASTPAGGRDGYTF. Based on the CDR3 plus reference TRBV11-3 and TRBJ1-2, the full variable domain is EAGVVQSPRYKIIEKKQPVAFWCNPISGHNTLYWYLQNLGQGPELLIRYENEEAVDDSQLPKDRFSAERLKGVDSTLKIQPAELGDSAVYLCASTPAGGRDGYTFGSGTRLTVV.

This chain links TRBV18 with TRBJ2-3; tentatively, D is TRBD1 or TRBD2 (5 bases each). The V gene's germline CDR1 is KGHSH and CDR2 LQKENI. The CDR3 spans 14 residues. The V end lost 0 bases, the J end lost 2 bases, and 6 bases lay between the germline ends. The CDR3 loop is CASSPPGTTDTQYF. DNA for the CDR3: TGTGCCAGCTCACCACCGGGGACCACAGATACGCAGTATTTT.

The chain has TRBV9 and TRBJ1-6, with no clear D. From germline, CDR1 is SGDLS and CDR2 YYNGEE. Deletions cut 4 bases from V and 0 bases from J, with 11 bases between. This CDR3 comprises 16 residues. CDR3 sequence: CASSLAGSSYNSPLHF. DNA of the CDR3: TGTGCCAGCAGCTTAGCGGGGAGCTCCTATAATTCACCCCTCCACTTT. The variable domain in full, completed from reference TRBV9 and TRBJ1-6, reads DSGVTQTPKHLITATGQRVTLRCSPRSGDLSVYWYQQSLDQGLQFLIQYYNGEERAKGNILERFSAQQFPDLHSELNLSSLELGDSALYFCASSLAGSSYNSPLHFGNGTRLTVT.

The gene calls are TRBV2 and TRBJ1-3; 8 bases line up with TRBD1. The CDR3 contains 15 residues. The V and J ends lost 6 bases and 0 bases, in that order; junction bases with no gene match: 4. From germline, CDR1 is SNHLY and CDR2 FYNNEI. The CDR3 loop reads CASRAGGASGNTIYF. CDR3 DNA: TGTGCCAGCAGAGCAGGGGGCGCCTCTGGAAACACCATATATTTT.

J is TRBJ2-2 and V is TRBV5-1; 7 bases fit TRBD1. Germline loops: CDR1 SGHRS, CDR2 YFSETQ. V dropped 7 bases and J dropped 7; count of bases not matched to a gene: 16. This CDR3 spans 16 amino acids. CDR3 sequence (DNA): TGCGCCAGCTCCCTGGAGAGGGGGCCTTCGAGCGGGGAGCTGTTTTTT. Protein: CASSLERGPSSGELFF.

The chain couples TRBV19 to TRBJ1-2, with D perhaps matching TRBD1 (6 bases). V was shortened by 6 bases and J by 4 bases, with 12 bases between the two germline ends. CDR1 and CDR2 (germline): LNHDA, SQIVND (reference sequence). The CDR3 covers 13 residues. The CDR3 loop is CASSQDSRYGYTF. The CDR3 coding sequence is TGTGCCAGTAGCCAGGACAGCCGCTATGGCTACACCTTC.

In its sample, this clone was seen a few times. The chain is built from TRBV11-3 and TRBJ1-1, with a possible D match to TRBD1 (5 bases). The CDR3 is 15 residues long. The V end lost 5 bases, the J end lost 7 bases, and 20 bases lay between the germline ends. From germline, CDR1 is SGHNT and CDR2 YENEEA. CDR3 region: CASSPQDGRGGEAFF. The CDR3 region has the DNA TGTGCCAGCAGCCCCCAAGATGGGAGGGGCGGTGAAGCTTTCTTT.

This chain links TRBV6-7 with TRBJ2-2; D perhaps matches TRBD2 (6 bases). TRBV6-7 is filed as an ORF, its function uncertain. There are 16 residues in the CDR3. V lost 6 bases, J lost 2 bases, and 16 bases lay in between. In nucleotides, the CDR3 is TGTGCCAGCAGATCCCTCCTAGCGTACAACACCGGGGAGCTGTTTTTT. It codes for CASRSLLAYNTGELFF.